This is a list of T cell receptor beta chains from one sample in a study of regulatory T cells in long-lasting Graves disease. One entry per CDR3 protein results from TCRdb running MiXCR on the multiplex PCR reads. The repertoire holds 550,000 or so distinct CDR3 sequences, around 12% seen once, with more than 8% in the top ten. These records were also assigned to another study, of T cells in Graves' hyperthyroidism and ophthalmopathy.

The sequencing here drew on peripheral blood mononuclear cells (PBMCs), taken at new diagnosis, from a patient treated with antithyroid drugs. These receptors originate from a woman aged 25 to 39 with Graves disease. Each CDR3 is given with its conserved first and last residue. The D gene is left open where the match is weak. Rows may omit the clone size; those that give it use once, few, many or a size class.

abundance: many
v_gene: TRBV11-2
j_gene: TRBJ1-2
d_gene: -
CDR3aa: CASSAINYGYTF
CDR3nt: TGTGCCAGCAGCGCCATTAACTATGGCTACACCTTC

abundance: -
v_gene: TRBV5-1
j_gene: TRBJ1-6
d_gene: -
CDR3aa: CASSFGQFEPPLHF
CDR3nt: TGTGCCAGCAGCTTTGGACAGTTTGAACCACCCCTCCACTTT

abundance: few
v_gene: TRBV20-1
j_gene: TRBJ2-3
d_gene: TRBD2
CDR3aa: CSARDSGRASDTQYF
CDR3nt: TGCAGTGCTAGAGACAGCGGGAGGGCCTCCGATACGCAGTATTTT

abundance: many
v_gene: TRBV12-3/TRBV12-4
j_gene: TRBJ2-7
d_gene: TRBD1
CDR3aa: CASSPLTGYEQYF
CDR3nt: TGTGCCAGCAGTCCTTTGACAGGGTACGAGCAGTACTTC

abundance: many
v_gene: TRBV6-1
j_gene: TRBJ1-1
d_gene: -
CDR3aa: CASKGRFEAFF
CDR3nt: TGTGCCAGCAAGGGGAGATTCGAAGCTTTCTTT

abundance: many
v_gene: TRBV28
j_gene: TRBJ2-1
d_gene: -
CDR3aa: CASSYAGVNEQFF
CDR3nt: TGTGCCAGCAGTTATGCCGGGGTCAATGAGCAGTTCTTC

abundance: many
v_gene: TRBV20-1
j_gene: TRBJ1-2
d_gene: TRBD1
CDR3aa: CSARDRTGQAYGYTF
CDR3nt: TGCAGTGCTAGAGATCGAACGGGACAGGCTTATGGCTACACCTTC

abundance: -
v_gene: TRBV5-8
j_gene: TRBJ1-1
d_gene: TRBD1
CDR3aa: CASSFDRVRGNTEAFF
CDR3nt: TGTGCCAGCAGCTTTGACAGGGTCCGGGGAAACACTGAAGCTTTCTTT

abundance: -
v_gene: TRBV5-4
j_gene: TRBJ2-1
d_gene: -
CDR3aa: CASGVGQSYNEQFF
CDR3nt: TGTGCCAGCGGAGTAGGACAGTCCTACAATGAGCAGTTCTTC

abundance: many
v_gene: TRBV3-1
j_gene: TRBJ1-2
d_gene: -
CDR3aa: CASSQSGLPIYGYTF
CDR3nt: TGTGCCAGCAGCCAAAGCGGACTCCCCATATATGGCTACACCTTC

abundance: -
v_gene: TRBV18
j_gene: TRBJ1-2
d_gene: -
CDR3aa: CASSPLGAEGNGYTF
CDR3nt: TGTGCCAGCTCACCTCTAGGGGCTGAAGGAAATGGCTACACCTTC

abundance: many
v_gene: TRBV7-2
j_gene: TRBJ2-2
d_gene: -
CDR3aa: CASSRLVNTGELFF
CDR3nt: TGTGCCAGCAGCCGACTAGTGAACACCGGGGAGCTGTTTTTT

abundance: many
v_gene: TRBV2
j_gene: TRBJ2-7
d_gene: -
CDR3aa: CASRQFGTYEQYF
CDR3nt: TGTGCCAGCAGGCAATTCGGGACCTACGAGCAGTACTTC

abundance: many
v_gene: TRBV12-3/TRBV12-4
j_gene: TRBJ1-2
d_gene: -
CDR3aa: CASSHSPGPSRGYTF
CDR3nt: TGTGCCAGCAGCCACTCGCCGGGACCGTCACGGGGCTACACCTTC

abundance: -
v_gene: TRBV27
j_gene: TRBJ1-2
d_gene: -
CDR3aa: CASSFGVSVYGYTF
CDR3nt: TGTGCCAGCAGTTTTGGGGTATCTGTCTATGGCTACACCTTC

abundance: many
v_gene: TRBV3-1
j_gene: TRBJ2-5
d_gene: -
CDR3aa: CASSQRQVETQYF
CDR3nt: TGTGCCAGCAGCCAGAGACAGGTGGAGACCCAGTACTTC

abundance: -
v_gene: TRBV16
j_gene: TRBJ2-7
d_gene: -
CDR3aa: CASSPVKAGSYEQYF
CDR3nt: TGTGCCAGCAGCCCGGTAAAAGCGGGCTCCTACGAGCAGTACTTC

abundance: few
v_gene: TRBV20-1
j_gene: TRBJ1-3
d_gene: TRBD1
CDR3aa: CSARTGTGTGNTIYF
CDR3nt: TGCAGTGCTAGAACTGGGACAGGGACTGGAAACACCATATATTTT

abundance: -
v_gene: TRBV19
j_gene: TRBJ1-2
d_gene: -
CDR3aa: CASSIKPGPRYGYTF
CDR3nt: TGTGCCAGTAGTATCAAACCGGGACCTCGCTATGGCTACACCTTC

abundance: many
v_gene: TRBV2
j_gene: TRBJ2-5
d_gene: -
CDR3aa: CASSEQEAQETQYF
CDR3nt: TGTGCCAGCAGTGAACAGGAGGCCCAAGAGACCCAGTACTTC

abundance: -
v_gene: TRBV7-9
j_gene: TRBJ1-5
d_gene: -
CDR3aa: CASSLEGDGGTQHF
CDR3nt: TGTGCCAGCAGCTTAGAGGGAGACGGAGGGACCCAGCATTTT

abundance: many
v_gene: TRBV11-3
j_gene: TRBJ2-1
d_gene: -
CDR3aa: CASTLRRAGEQFF
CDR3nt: TGTGCCAGCACCCTCCGGAGGGCGGGCGAGCAGTTCTTC

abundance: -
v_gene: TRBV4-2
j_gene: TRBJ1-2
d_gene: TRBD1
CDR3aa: CASSQDGQGAYYGYTF
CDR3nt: TGTGCCAGCAGCCAAGATGGGCAGGGGGCATACTATGGCTACACCTTC

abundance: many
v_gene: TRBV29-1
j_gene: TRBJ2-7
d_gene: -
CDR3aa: CSVWGTGANYEQYF
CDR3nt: TGCAGCGTTTGGGGAACGGGAGCCAACTACGAGCAGTACTTC

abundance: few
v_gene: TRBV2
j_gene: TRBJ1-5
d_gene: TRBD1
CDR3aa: CASSSRQGLNQPQHF
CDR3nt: TGTGCCAGCTCCTCTAGACAGGGACTAAATCAGCCCCAGCATTTT

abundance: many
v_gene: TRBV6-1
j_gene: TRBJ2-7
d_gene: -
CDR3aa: CASSPRLGRGYEQYF
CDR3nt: TGTGCCAGCAGTCCCCGACTAGGCCGGGGATACGAGCAGTACTTC

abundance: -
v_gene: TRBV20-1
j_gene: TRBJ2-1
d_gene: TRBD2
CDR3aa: CSARDAWGAGGNNEQFF
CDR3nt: TGCAGTGCTAGAGACGCCTGGGGAGCGGGAGGGAACAATGAGCAGTTCTTC

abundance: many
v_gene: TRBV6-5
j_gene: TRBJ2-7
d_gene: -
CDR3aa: CASSYSRGQIIYEQYF
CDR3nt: TGTGCCAGCAGTTACTCGAGAGGGCAGATAATCTACGAGCAGTACTTC

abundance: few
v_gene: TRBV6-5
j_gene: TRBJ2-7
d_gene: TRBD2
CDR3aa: CASRRAIAGGLDSYEQYF
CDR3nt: TGTGCCAGCAGGAGGGCAATAGCGGGAGGGTTAGACTCCTACGAGCAGTACTTC

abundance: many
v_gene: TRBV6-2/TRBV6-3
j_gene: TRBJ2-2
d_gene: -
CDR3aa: CASSYITGELFF
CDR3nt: TGTGCAAGCAGTTATATTACCGGGGAGCTGTTTTTT

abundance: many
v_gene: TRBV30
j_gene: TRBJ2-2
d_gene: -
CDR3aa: CAWSVKGTGELFF
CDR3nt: TGTGCCTGGAGTGTAAAAGGGACCGGGGAGCTGTTTTTT

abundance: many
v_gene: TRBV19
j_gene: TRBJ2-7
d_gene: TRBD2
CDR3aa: CASSRAGAGQDAYEQYF
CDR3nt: TGTGCCAGTAGTCGCGCGGGAGCGGGTCAAGATGCCTACGAGCAGTACTTC

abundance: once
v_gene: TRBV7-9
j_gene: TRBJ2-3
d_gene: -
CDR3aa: CASSGVGGTDTQYF
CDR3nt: TGTGCCAGCTCGGGGGTTGGTGGCACAGATACGCAGTATTTT

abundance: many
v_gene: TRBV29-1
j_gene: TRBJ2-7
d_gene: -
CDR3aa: CSVGLGTTVYEQYF
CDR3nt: TGCAGCGTGGGCCTCGGGACAACCGTATACGAGCAGTACTTC

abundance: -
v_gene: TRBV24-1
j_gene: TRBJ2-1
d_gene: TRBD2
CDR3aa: CATSDPRASGGNEQFF
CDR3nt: TGTGCCACCAGTGATCCCCGGGCTAGCGGAGGGAATGAGCAGTTCTTC

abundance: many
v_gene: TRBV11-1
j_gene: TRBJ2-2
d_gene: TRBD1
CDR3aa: CASSLRTTGIYSGELFF
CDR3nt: TGTGCCAGCAGCTTAAGAACGACAGGGATCTACTCCGGGGAGCTGTTTTTT

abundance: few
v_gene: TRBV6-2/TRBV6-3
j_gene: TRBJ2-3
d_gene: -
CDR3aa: CASSYSITDVKDTQYF
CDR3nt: TGTGCCAGCAGTTACTCGATCACCGATGTGAAAGATACGCAGTATTTT

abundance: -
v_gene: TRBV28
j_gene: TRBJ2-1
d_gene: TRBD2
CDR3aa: CASRLGRYPYNEQSF
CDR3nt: TGTGCCAGCAGACTCGGGAGGTACCCTTACAATGAGCAGTCCTTC

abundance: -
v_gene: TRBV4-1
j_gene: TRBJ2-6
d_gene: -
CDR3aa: CASSPFMIAGANVLTF
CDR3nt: TGCGCCAGCAGCCCCTTCATGATCGCTGGGGCCAACGTCCTGACTTTC

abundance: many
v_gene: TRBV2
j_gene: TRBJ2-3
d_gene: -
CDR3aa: CASSGGGTSSTDTQYF
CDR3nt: TGTGCCAGCAGTGGGGGCGGGACCTCTAGCACAGATACGCAGTATTTT